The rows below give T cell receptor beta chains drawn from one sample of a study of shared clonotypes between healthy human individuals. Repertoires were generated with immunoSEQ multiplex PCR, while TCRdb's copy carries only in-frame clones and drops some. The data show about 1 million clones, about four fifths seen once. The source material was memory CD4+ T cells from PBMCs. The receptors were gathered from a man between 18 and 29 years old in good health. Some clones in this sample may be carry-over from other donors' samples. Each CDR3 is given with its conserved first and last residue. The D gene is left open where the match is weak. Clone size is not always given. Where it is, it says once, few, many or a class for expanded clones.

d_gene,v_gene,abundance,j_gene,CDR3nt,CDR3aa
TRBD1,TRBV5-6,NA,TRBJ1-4,TGTGCCAGCAGCCTTCAGGGGGCTGGGGAAAAACTGTTTTTT,CASSLQGAGEKLFF
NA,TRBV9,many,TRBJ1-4,TGTGCCAGCAGCCCCTGGGGGGACACGACTAATGAAAAACTGTTTTTT,CASSPWGDTTNEKLFF
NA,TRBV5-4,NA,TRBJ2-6,TGTGCCAGCACCCTCGGACTAAGATCTGGGGCCAACGTCCTGACTTTC,CASTLGLRSGANVLTF
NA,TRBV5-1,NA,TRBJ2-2,TGCGCCAGCAGCTTGGGGACAGTAGGCACCGGGGAGCTGTTTTTT,CASSLGTVGTGELFF
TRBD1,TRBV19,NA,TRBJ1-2,TGTGCCAGTACCATACAGGGGGCTGGCTACACCTTC,CASTIQGAGYTF
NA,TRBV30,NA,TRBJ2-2,TGTGCCTGGAGTCGGACCGGGGAGCTGTTTTTT,CAWSRTGELFF
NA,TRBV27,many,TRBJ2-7,TGTGCCAGCAGTTTAAAGAGGGCCGCCTACGAGCAGTACTTC,CASSLKRAAYEQYF
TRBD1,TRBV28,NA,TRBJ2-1,TGTGCCAGCAGTTTACTCGGACAGGGGTCGTTCGATGAGCAGTTCTTC,CASSLLGQGSFDEQFF
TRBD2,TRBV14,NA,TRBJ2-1,TGTGCCAGCAGCCAAGAGGAAGGGACTAGCGTGCTCTTC,CASSQEEGTSVLF
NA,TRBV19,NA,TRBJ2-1,TGTGCCAGTAGTCTTTTTAATGAGCAGTTCTTC,CASSLFNEQFF
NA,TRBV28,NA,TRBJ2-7,TGTGCCAGCAGTTTATTTACAGGGTTTAGTAGCTACGAGCAGTACTTC,CASSLFTGFSSYEQYF
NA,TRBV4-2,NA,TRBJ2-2,TGTGCCAGCAGCGCGCTGGCGGGGCGAAACACCGGGGAGCTGTTTTTT,CASSALAGRNTGELFF
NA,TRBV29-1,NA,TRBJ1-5,TGCAGCGTTGGGGCATTAGGTCAGCCCCAGCATTTT,CSVGALGQPQHF
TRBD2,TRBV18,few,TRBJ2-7,TGTGCCAGCTCACGGGCTAGCGGGTACGAGCAGTACTTC,CASSRASGYEQYF
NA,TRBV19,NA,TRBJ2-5,TGTGCCAGTAGCCCGTCGAGCGCAGGTGCGGAGACCCAGTACTTC,CASSPSSAGAETQYF
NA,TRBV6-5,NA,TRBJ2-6,TGTGCCAGCAGTTACGGGATCCTCGGGGCCAACGTCCTGACTTTC,CASSYGILGANVLTF
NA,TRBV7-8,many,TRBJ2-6,TGTGCCAGCACCCAACAACCGAGACGGGATTTTGGGGCCAACGTCCTGACTTTC,CASTQQPRRDFGANVLTF
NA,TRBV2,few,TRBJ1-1,TGTGCCAGCACAGGGAACACTGAAGCTTTCTTT,CASTGNTEAFF
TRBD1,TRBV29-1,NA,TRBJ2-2,TGCAGCGTTACAGGGGGTATTAACACCGGGGAGCTGTTTTTT,CSVTGGINTGELFF
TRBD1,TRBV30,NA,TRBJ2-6,TGTGCCTGCCGACAGGGGTACGGGGCCAACGTCCTGACTTTC,CACRQGYGANVLTF
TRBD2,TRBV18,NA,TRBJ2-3,TGTGCCAGCTCACCCCTTAGCGGGAGGACGACAGATACGCAGTATTTT,CASSPLSGRTTDTQYF
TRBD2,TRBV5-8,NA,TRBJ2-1,TGTGCCAGCAGCTTGTACAGCGGGAGGGCCTCAAATGAGCAGTTCTTC,CASSLYSGRASNEQFF
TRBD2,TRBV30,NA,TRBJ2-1,TGTGCCTGGACGACTAGCGGCAATGAGCAGTTCTTC,CAWTTSGNEQFF
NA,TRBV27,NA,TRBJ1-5,TGTGCCAGCAGTTTTGCGGGGGAAGTGGCGGCCCAGCATTTT,CASSFAGEVAAQHF
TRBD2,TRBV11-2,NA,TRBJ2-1,TGTGCCAGCAGCTATCTAGCGGCCTTGAGCTCCTACAATGAGCAGTTCTTC,CASSYLAALSSYNEQFF
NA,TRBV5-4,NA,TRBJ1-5,TGTGCCAGCAGCTCGGGGGTTAGCAATCAGCCCCAGCATTTT,CASSSGVSNQPQHF
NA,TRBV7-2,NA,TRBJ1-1,TGTGCCAGCAGCTTAGTGGGTGGGGGGACTGAAGCTTTCTTT,CASSLVGGGTEAFF
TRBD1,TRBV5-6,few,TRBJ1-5,TGTGCCAGCAGCCTCACGGGACAGACTAGCAATCAGCCCCAGCATTTT,CASSLTGQTSNQPQHF
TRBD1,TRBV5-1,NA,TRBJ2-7,TGCGCCAGCAGCCATGGACAGGGAGGATCCTACGAGCAGTACTTC,CASSHGQGGSYEQYF
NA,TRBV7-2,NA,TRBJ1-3,TGTGCCAGCAGCTTAGTTTCAAATCTAGGAAACACCATATATTTT,CASSLVSNLGNTIYF
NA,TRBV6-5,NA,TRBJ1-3,TGTGCCAGCAGTCAGTCATCCTACTCTGGAAACACCATATATTTT,CASSQSSYSGNTIYF
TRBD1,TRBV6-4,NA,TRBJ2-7,TGTGCCAGCAGTGACCCGAAGGGGGCGGACAGGGTAAGAAGACCTCTACGCGAGCAGTACTTC,CASSDPKGADRVRRPLREQYF
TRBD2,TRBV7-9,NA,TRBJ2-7,TGTGCCAGCAGTGTCGGACTAGCGGGTCACGAGCAGTACTTC,CASSVGLAGHEQYF
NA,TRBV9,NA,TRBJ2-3,TGTGCCAGCAGCGTAGATGGGGCGGGATACACAGATACGCAGTATTTT,CASSVDGAGYTDTQYF
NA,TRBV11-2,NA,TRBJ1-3,TGTGCCAGCAGCTTAGATGCAGGGACGATCGGAAACACCATATATTTT,CASSLDAGTIGNTIYF
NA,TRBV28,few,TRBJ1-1,TGTGCCGGATCCTCCGGGACTGGCAGGTCCTCAGCTTTCTTT,CAGSSGTGRSSAFF
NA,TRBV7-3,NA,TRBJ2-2,TGTGCCAGCAGCCCGCAGGGTACCGGGGAGCTGTTTTTT,CASSPQGTGELFF
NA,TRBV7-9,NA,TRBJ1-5,TGTGCCAGCAGCTTCACAGGCCGGGGGCACAATCAGCCCCAGCATTTT,CASSFTGRGHNQPQHF
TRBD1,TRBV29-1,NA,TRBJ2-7,TGCAGCGTTCGCGGGACAGGGGGGGACCAGTACTTC,CSVRGTGGDQYF
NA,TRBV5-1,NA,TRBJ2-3,TGCGCCAGCACCCCCCTTGCGGGCACAGATACGCAGTATTTT,CASTPLAGTDTQYF
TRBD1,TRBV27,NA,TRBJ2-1,TGTGCCAGCAGGCAGGGGGTCCACAATGAGCAGTTCTTC,CASRQGVHNEQFF
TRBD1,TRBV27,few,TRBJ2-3,TGTGCCAGCAGTTTTAACAGGGGATACACAGATACGCAGTATTTT,CASSFNRGYTDTQYF
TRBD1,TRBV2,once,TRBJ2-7,TGTGCCAGCAGTCCCGGACAGGGGTCCTACGAGCAGTACTTC,CASSPGQGSYEQYF
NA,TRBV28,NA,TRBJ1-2,TGTGCCAGCAGTTTAGGTACCGGCGCCGGCACCTTC,CASSLGTGAGTF
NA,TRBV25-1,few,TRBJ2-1,TGTGCCAGCAGTGAATATAGAGCAGGGCCAAACAATGAGCAGTTCTTC,CASSEYRAGPNNEQFF
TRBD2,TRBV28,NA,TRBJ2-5,TGTGCCAGCACCAATAGACTAGCGGGAAGGCAGACCCAGTACTTC,CASTNRLAGRQTQYF
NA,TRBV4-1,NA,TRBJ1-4,TGCGCCAGCAGTCAGGGCTCGACTAATGAAAAACTGTTTTTT,CASSQGSTNEKLFF
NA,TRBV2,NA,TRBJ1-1,TGTGCCAGCAGACAACAGGAAACCAGACTGGGGGCTTTCTTT,CASRQQETRLGAFF
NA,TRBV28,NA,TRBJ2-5,TGTGCCAGCAGTTTGGCGGGGGCGATCCAAGAGACCCAGTACTTC,CASSLAGAIQETQYF
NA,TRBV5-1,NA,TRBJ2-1,TGCGCCAGCAGATTCACAGGCGGGGAGCAGTTCTTC,CASRFTGGEQFF